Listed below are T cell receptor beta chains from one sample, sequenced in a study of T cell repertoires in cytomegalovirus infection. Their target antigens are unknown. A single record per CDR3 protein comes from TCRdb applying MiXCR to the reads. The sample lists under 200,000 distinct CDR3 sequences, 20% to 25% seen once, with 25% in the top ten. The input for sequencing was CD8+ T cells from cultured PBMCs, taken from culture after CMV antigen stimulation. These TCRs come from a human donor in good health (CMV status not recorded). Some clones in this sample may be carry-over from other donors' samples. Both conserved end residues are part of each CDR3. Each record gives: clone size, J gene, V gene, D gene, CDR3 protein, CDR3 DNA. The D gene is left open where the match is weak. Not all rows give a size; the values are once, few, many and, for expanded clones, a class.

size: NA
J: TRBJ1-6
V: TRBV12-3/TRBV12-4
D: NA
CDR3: CASSLGLAADPHF
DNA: TGTGCCAGCAGTTTAGGGTTAGCGGCAGACCCCCACTTT

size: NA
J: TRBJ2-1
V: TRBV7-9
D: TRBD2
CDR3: CASSGLAAYNEQFF
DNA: TGTGCCAGCAGTGGACTAGCGGCATACAATGAGCAGTTCTTC

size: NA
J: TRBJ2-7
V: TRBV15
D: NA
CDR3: CATSHAQGGYEQYF
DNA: TGTGCCACCAGTCACGCCCAGGGTGGGTACGAGCAGTACTTC

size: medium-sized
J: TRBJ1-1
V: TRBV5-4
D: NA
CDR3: CASSYRDMNTEAFF
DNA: TGTGCCAGCAGTTACAGGGACATGAACACTGAAGCTTTCTTT

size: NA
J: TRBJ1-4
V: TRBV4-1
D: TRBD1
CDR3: CASSWDRGTEKLFF
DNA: TGCGCCAGCAGCTGGGACAGGGGTACTGAAAAACTGTTTTTT

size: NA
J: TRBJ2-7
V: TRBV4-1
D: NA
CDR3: CASSYYLGNSYEQYF
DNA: TGCGCCAGCAGCTATTACCTAGGGAACTCCTACGAGCAGTACTTC

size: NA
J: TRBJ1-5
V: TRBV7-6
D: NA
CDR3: CASSLDISAHQPQHF
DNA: TGTGCCAGCAGCTTAGATATCTCGGCACATCAGCCCCAGCATTTT

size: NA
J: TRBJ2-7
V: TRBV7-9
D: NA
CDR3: CASSLETGSPYEQYF
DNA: TGTGCCAGCAGCTTAGAAACGGGGTCCCCCTACGAGCAGTACTTC

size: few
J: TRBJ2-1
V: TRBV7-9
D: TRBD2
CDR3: CASSLRELAGNYNEQFF
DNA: TGTGCCAGCAGCTTACGTGAGCTAGCGGGGAACTACAATGAGCAGTTCTTC

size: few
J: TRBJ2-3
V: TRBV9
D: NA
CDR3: CASSYLQEGPQDTQYF
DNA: TGTGCCAGCAGTTACCTGCAGGAGGGCCCCCAAGATACGCAGTATTTT

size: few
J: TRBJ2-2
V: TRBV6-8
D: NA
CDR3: CASLAPTGELFF
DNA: TGTGCCAGCCTGGCTCCCACCGGGGAGCTGTTTTTT

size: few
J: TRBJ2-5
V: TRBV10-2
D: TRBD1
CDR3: CAASRDSKETQYF
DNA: TGCGCCGCCAGCCGGGACAGCAAAGAGACCCAGTACTTC

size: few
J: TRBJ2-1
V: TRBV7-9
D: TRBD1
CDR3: CASSLEQGYEQFF
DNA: TGTGCCAGCAGCTTAGAACAGGGGTATGAGCAGTTCTTC

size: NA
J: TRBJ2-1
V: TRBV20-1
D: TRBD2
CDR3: CSAIPGGGSYHEQFF
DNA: TGCAGTGCTATACCCGGGGGGGGCAGCTACCATGAGCAGTTCTTC